The present TCR beta chain was sequenced within a study of cytomegalovirus exposure and HLA in healthy donors. Whole-study results and caveats: Most observed TCR sequences were rare, whereas some public TCRs were detected in many donors.

Generated by immunoSEQ multiplex PCR, the TCRdb table keeps only in-frame clones and is missing some. The sample includes 160,000 or so clones, 88% of them seen just once. As concerns this clone: What it binds is unknown.

The clonotype was recovered from a young man in good health and CMV-seronegative. Material for sequencing was PBMCs.

The CDR3 sequence is CASRPGTGGNQPQHF. As DNA, the CDR3 is TGTGCCAGCCGTCCCGGGACAGGGGGCAATCAGCCCCAGCATTTT. This rearrangement joins TRBV6-5 to TRBJ1-5, with 10 nucleotides matching TRBD1. CDR3 size: 15 residues. The germline gives CDR1 MNHEY, CDR2 SVGAGI. V lost 8 bases, J lost 2 bases, and 6 bases stayed unmatched.